This T cell receptor (beta chain) came from a study of blood T cell repertoires in COVID-19. This table comes from immunoSEQ multiplex PCR, and its TCRdb copy is limited to in-frame clones, with some not included. The sample lists more than 200,000 clones, 86% occurring once. The clonotype comes from a man younger than 45 with active or convalescent COVID-19. Specimen: peripheral blood.

The CDR3 region is CASRGGTGAREYF. The CDR3 DNA reads TGTGCCAGCAGAGGGGGAACGGGCGCACGGGAGTATTTT. The chain links TRBV27 to TRBJ2-3, with D possibly being TRBD1 (6 bases). Per germline, CDR1 MNHEY and CDR2 SMNVEV (reference sequence). The CDR3 spans 13 residues. V dropped 6 bases and J dropped 13 bases, with 20 bases sitting between them.